These 22 T cell receptor beta chains were all obtained from the same sample, sequenced in a study of shared clonotypes between healthy human individuals. The protocol was immunoSEQ multiplex PCR, while the TCRdb copy is restricted to in-frame clones and leaves out a portion. This sample has 2 million to 2.5 million clones, with about 95% found just once. Terminally differentiated effector memory CD45RA+ cells were excluded from the naive CD8 cells, which were CD45RO-negative and positively selected for CCR7. Sequencing was carried out using naive CD8+ T cells sorted from blood. Receptor source: a man aged 18-30 years in good health.

The rearrangement joins TRBV27 to TRBJ2-7; no firm D call. The CDR3 runs to 14 residues. The germline V gene encodes CDR1 MNHEY and CDR2 SMNVEV (reference sequence). Trimming cost V 2 bases and J 3 bases, with 11 bases left between them. In nucleotides, the CDR3 is TGTGCCAGCAGTTTAGCACAGAACCTCTACGAGCAGTACTTC. Translating it yields CASSLAQNLYEQYF.

V is TRBV4-3 and J is TRBJ2-7, with a tentative D call TRBD2 (7 bases). V lost 4 bases, J lost 6 bases, and 16 bases lay in between. Germline CDR1 is LGHNA and CDR2 is YSLEER. The CDR3 loop spans 14 amino acids. The CDR3 spells CASSLLGGAGEQYF. The DNA of the CDR3 is TGCGCCAGCAGCCTATTGGGGGGGGCTGGCGAGCAGTACTTC.

The chain employs TRBV28 and TRBJ2-1; TRBD2 matches 9 bases. Germline CDR1 MDHEN, CDR2 SYDVKM. The CDR3 loop spans 18 amino acids. The trim removed 6 bases at V and 0 bases at J, leaving 12 bases unmatched. The CDR3 DNA is TGTGCCAGCAGCCCGAGCGGGGGGCATCGGGGCTCCTACAATGAGCAGTTCTTC. It is translated as CASSPSGGHRGSYNEQFF.

This clone came up a few times. The chain is built from TRBV18 and TRBJ1-5, with 9 bases that match TRBD1. The V gene's germline CDR1 is KGHSH and CDR2 LQKENI. The CDR3 is made up of 16 amino acids. The trim removed 6 bases at V and 0 bases at J, leaving 6 bases unmatched. The CDR3 DNA reads TGTGCCAGCTCCATGGGGACAGGGAGTAGCAATCAGCCCCAGCATTTT. Amino acid sequence: CASSMGTGSSNQPQHF.

A single count supports this clone. In DNA, the CDR3 is TGCGCCAGCAGCCAACTCGGACTAGCGGGAGGACGAACGGGCGATGAGCAGTTCTTC. It encodes CASSQLGLAGGRTGDEQFF. This chain uses TRBV4-1 with TRBJ2-1, with 14 bases that match TRBD2. Per the germline V gene, CDR1 is MGHRA and CDR2 is YSYEKL. This CDR3 is 19 amino acids long. V was clipped by 2 bases and J by 8 bases; unmatched bases: 14.

The chain recombines TRBV7-6 with TRBJ1-1; D gene unclear. Germline loops: CDR1 SGHVS, CDR2 FNYEAQ. The ends were cut back, 7 bases at V and 1 base at J, with 10 bases in the middle. This CDR3 region has 13 residues. The DNA of the CDR3 is TGTGCCAGCACGAGGGCTCAGAACACTGAAGCTTTCTTT. This encodes CASTRAQNTEAFF.

The genes are TRBV9 and TRBJ2-1; TRBD1 aligns across 8 bases. The junction had 5 bases not matched to a gene; V was cut back by 2 bases and J by 4 bases. The CDR3 sequence is 15 residues long. Germline assignment: CDR1 SGDLS and CDR2 YYNGEE. This chain's CDR3 is CASSVPGTGYNEQFF. The CDR3 DNA is TGTGCCAGCAGCGTTCCCGGGACAGGTTACAATGAGCAGTTCTTC.

Concerning this clone itself: Different DNA sequences within this sample yield the same CDR3. The chain employs TRBV27 and TRBJ1-5; D unresolved. The length of the CDR3 is 14 residues. Per the germline V gene, CDR1 is MNHEY and CDR2 is SMNVEV (reference sequence). Trimming left V 2 bases short and J 1 base short, with 6 bases between. In DNA form, the CDR3 reads TGTGCCAGCAGTTTAGGCGGCAGCAATCAGCCCCAGCATTTT. It yields the protein CASSLGGSNQPQHF.

The chain uses TRBV30 and TRBJ2-7, with TRBD2 matching over 7 bases. Germline CDR1 GTSNPN, CDR2 SVGIG (reference sequence). This CDR3 is 14 amino acids long. Germline trimming cut 4 bases from V and 2 bases from J; bases unmatched to any gene: 8. CDR3 sequence reads: CAWTIPGLTYEQYF. The CDR3 DNA reads as TGTGCCTGGACGATCCCGGGACTAACCTACGAGCAGTACTTC.

This chain connects TRBV4-3 to TRBJ2-3; maybe TRBD1 (6 bases). Trimming removed 4 bases at V and 0 bases at J, with 14 bases between. This CDR3 contains 16 residues. Germline CDR1 and CDR2: LGHNA and YSLEER. DNA of the CDR3: TGCGCCAGCAGCCCAAACAGGGTCCCTAGCACAGATACGCAGTATTTT. Translation: CASSPNRVPSTDTQYF.

In this sample, this clone turned up once. J is TRBJ1-2 and V is TRBV25-1, with D perhaps matching TRBD1 (5 bases). In germline, CDR1 is MGHDK, CDR2 SYGVNS. The CDR3 contains 15 residues. Trimming took 1 base from V and 6 from J, leaving 15 bases between them. This CDR3 reads CASSESDNPSDGYTF. As DNA, the CDR3 is TGTGCCAGCAGTGAATCGGACAACCCCAGTGATGGCTACACCTTC.

The CDR3 sequence is CASSMVTGELFF. In nucleotides, the CDR3 is TGTGCCAGTAGTATGGTCACCGGGGAGCTGTTTTTT. The chain joins TRBV19 to TRBJ2-2; D ambiguous. The CDR3 length is 12 residues. Trimming cost V 3 bases and J 4 bases, with 3 bases left between them. The germline V gene encodes CDR1 LNHDA and CDR2 SQIVND (reference sequence). The whole variable domain, remainder taken from reference TRBV19 and TRBJ2-2, is DGGITQSPKYLFRKEGQNVTLSCEQNLNHDAMYWYRQDPGQGLRLIYYSQIVNDFQKGDIAEGYSVSREKKESFPLTVTSAQKNPTAFYLCASSMVTGELFFGEGSRLTVL.

The genes are TRBV9 and TRBJ2-3, with TRBD1 matching 8 bases. The germline CDR1 and CDR2 sequences are SGDLS and YYNGEE. The CDR3 totals 16 residues. The trim removed 0 bases at V and 4 bases at J, leaving 7 bases unmatched. CDR3 sequence (DNA): TGTGCCAGCAGCGTAGAAGTACAGGGGGTTGCAGATACGCAGTATTTT. Residues: CASSVEVQGVADTQYF.

V is TRBV4-3 and J is TRBJ2-7; D ambiguous. Trimming removed 4 bases from V and 3 bases from J, with 13 bases in between. CDR1 is LGHNA, CDR2 YSLEER, per germline. CDR3 length: 14 residues. The CDR3: CASSLGERGYEQYF. CDR3 sequence (DNA): TGCGCCAGCAGCCTTGGAGAAAGAGGCTACGAGCAGTACTTC.

A remark on this clone: The sample contains more than one DNA sequence encoding this CDR3. The V gene is TRBV7-9, the J gene TRBJ2-7; 10 bases are a match to TRBD2. This CDR3 comprises 15 residues. CDR1 is SEHNR, CDR2 FQNEAQ, per germline (reference sequence). After removal of 1 base from V and 4 bases from J, the junction contained 4 bases not matched to a gene. CDR3: CASSLGLAGEYEQYF. The CDR3 bases are TGTGCCAGCAGCTTAGGCCTAGCGGGAGAGTACGAGCAGTACTTC.

V gene TRBV6-1 combines with J gene TRBJ1-2; D unresolved. Trimming took 8 bases from V and 9 from J, leaving 16 bases between them. CDR3 length equals 12 residues. Germline CDR1 and CDR2: MNHNS and SASEGT. CDR3 in amino acids: CASGSSAGSYTF. CDR3 DNA sequence: TGTGCCAGCGGCAGCTCGGCGGGGAGCTACACCTTC.

CDR3 amino acids: CASSGSWGSNQPQHF. In DNA, the CDR3 is TGTGCCAGCAGTGGTTCCTGGGGCAGCAATCAGCCCCAGCATTTT. The chain has TRBV28 and TRBJ1-5, with D possibly TRBD1 on 5 matching bases. The CDR3 is 15 residues long. Per the germline V gene, CDR1 is MDHEN and CDR2 is SYDVKM. Trimming left V 5 bases short and J 1 base short, with 12 bases between.

The chain couples TRBV27 to TRBJ2-4; D possibly corresponds to TRBD2 (7 bases). V was shortened by 5 bases and J by 6 bases, with 17 bases between the two germline ends. Germline V lookup: CDR1 MNHEY, CDR2 SMNVEV (reference sequence). CDR3 length equals 15 residues. CDR3 sequence (DNA): TGTGCCAGCAGTACCGAGGGGGGGCATGGAAACATTCAGTACTTC. Its translation is CASSTEGGHGNIQYF.

This rearrangement joins TRBV7-9 to TRBJ2-5; 9 bases agree with TRBD1. The length of the CDR3 is 16 residues. V lost 5 bases, J lost 4 bases, and 11 bases stayed unmatched. In germline, CDR1 is SEHNR, CDR2 FQNEAQ (reference sequence). DNA for the CDR3: TGTGCCAGCAGCCCTTTGGGACAGGGAGGCCGAGAGACCCAGTACTTC. Amino acids: CASSPLGQGGRETQYF.

The V gene is TRBV5-6, the J gene TRBJ1-2; D gene unclear. Germline CDR1 reads SGHDT; CDR2 reads YYEEEE. V lost 7 bases and J 2 bases, leaving 15 bases between the germline ends. This CDR3 region has 14 residues. The CDR3 nucleotides read TGTGCCAGCCGATCAATCGGTCCGAACTATGGCTACACCTTC. Amino acids: CASRSIGPNYGYTF.

Note on this clone: Additional DNA sequences in this sample encode the identical CDR3. This chain connects TRBV27 to TRBJ2-1, with a tentative D call TRBD2 (6 bases). Trimming cost V 0 bases and J 4 bases, with 10 bases left between them. The CDR3 contains 15 residues. Germline-derived CDR1 and CDR2 are MNHEY and SMNVEV (reference sequence). In DNA, the CDR3 is TGTGCCAGCAGTTTATCCAGCGGGCCTTACAATGAGCAGTTCTTC. This sequence encodes CASSLSSGPYNEQFF.

Only one count was recorded for this clone. The rearrangement uses TRBV19 and TRBJ2-4; the match to TRBD2 covers 8 bases. The CDR3 consists of 16 residues. The germline V gene has CDR1 LNHDA and CDR2 SQIVND (reference sequence). J gave up 5 bases and V 5 bases, and 11 bases lay outside the gene matches. The CDR3 region is CASSSPTREGQNIQYF. DNA of the CDR3: TGTGCCAGTAGTTCCCCTACACGGGAGGGCCAAAACATTCAGTACTTC.